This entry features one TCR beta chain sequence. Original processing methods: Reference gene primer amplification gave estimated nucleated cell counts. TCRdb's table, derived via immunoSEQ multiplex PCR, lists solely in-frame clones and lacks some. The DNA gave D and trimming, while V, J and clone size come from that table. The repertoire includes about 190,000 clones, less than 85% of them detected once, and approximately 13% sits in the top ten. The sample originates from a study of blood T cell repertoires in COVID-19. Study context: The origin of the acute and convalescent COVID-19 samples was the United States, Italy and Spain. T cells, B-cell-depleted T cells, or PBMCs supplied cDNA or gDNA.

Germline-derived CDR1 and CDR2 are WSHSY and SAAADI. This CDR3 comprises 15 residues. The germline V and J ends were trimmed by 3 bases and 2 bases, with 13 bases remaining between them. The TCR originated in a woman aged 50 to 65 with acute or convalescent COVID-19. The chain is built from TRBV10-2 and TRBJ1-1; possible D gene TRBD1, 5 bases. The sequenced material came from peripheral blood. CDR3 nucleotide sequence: TGCGCCAGCAGTGATAAGTCAGGGCTAAACACTGAAGCTTTCTTT. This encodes CASSDKSGLNTEAFF.